This TCR beta chain comes out of a study of OX40 agonist ivuxolimab in advanced cancers. Whole-study results and caveats: In the 0.1 to 3.0 mg/kg range, CD4+ and CD8+ blood T cells had expanded clonally by week 6. Researchers report that CD8+ T cells had, on average, more expanded clones than CD4+. Low normalized clonal expansion also occurred in some nonresponding patients. Expanded peripheral T cell antigen specificity was not determined.

Clones were read by immunoSEQ multiplex PCR, and TCRdb kept only the in-frame ones, dropping some. The data contain about 69,000 clones, about nine tenths of them singletons. Turning to this clone: Its target is unknown.

This CDR3 spans 15 amino acids. V was clipped by 2 bases and J by 3 bases, with 11 bases between them. CDR1 and CDR2 from the germline V gene are SGHTA and FQGTGA. Sample: CD4+ or CD8+ T cells sorted from blood, taken in a trial of the OX40 agonist ivuxolimab. This clonotype was obtained from an adult with an advanced solid tumor such as melanoma, head and neck, liver or kidney cancer. The rearrangement uses TRBV7-3 and TRBJ2-1; perhaps TRBD2 as D (6 bases). The CDR3 loop is CASSLSGVGYNEQFF. DNA for the CDR3: TGTGCCAGCAGCTTATCGGGAGTAGGCTACAATGAGCAGTTCTTC.